One T cell receptor beta chain is described in this entry. The record originates from a study of blood T cell repertoires in COVID-19. About the research overall: Researchers got acute and convalescent COVID-19 samples from the United States, Italy and Spain. PBMCs, B-cell-depleted T cells, or T cells were the source of the cDNA or gDNA that made up the material.

V lost 2 bases to trimming and J lost 3 bases; unmatched junction nucleotides: 3. Per the germline V gene, CDR1 is KGHSH and CDR2 is LQKENI. The CDR3 runs to 14 residues. In the authors' workflow: Amplification of reference gene primers was used by the study to estimate nucleated cell counts. Sequenced by immunoSEQ multiplex PCR; TCRdb stores in-frame clones only, minus some. V and J calls and clone size are given by that table; D and trimming were obtained from the DNA. The table shows approximately 85,000 clones, with approximately 80% occurring only once. The specimen sequenced was peripheral blood. The sequence came from a human donor in a cohort sampled during active COVID-19. The chain employs TRBV18 and TRBJ1-2; 7 nucleotides align to TRBD1. The CDR3 sequence is CASSPTRGYYGYTF. CDR3 coding DNA: TGTGCCAGCTCACCAACCAGGGGGTACTATGGCTACACCTTC. The full variable domain, with the rest looked up from reference TRBV18 and TRBJ1-2, is NAGVMQNPRHLVRRRGQEARLRCSPMKGHSHVYWYRQLPEEGLKFMVYLQKENIIDESGMPKERFSAEFPKEGPSILRIQQVVRGDSAAYFCASSPTRGYYGYTFGSGTRLTVV.